This T cell receptor beta chain was identified in a study of blood T cell repertoires in COVID-19. Overall study: PBMCs, B-cell-depleted T cells, or T cells were the source of the cDNA or gDNA that made up the material.

CDR3 length: 13 residues. With 5 bases removed from V and 5 bases from J, the gap between germline ends came to 9 bases. In germline, CDR1 is MNHEY, CDR2 SVGAGI. Assay: immunoSEQ multiplex PCR; the TCRdb copy retains only in-frame clones and omits some. This table holds about 64,000 clones, about 88% found once. The sequencing input was peripheral blood. V usage is TRBV6-5 and J usage is TRBJ2-2; D gene ambiguous. This clonotype was sampled from a man between 65 and 85 years old with acute or convalescent COVID-19. The CDR3 is CASSPAGTGELFF. CDR3 bases: TGTGCCAGCAGTCCCGCAGGAACCGGGGAGCTGTTTTTT.